This T cell receptor beta chain emerged from a study of T cell responses to AZD1222 COVID-19 vaccine. Study overall: Second-dose timings of about 4 or about 12 weeks were pooled. Study findings and constraints: In all cases, repertoires were sampled only after the peak T cell response. White British donors predominated, females outnumbered males, and clonal diversity was possibly underestimated.

Profiling relied on immunoSEQ multiplex PCR, and the TCRdb table lists in-frame clones only, not all of them. The repertoire holds some 130,000 clones, approximately 90% seen once, with under 2% in the top ten. Comment on this clone: The target antigen is unknown.

The germline CDR1 and CDR2 sequences are SGHRS and YFSETQ. V was pared by 5 bases and J by 8 bases, with 11 bases of the junction left unmatched. There are 15 residues in the CDR3. The rearrangement joins TRBV5-1 to TRBJ2-1, with 9 bases fitting TRBD1. The clonotype was recovered from an adult in good health. Sequenced material: peripheral blood, taken on day 0 of AZD1222 vaccination. The DNA for the CDR3 is TGCGCCAGCAGGACCGGGACAGGGAGAGGTGATGAGCAGTTCTTC. Protein: CASRTGTGRGDEQFF.